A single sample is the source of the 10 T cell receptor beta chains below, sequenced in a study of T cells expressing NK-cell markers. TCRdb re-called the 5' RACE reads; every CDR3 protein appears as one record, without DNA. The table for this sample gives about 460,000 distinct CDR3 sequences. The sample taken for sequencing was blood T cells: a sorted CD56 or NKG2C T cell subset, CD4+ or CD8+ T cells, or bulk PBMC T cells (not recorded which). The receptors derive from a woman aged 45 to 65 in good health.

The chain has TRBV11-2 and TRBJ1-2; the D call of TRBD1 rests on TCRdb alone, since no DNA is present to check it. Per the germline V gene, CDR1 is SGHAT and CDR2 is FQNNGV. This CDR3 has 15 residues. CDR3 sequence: CASSLDPQGRNGYTF.

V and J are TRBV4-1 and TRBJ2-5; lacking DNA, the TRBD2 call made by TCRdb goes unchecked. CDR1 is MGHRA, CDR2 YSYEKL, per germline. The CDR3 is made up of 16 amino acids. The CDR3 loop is CASSQDISGRMKTQYF.

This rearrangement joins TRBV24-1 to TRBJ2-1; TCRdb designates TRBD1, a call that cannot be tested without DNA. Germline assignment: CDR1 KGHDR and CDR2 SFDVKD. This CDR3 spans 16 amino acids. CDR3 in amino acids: CATSDLDSRSYNEQFF.

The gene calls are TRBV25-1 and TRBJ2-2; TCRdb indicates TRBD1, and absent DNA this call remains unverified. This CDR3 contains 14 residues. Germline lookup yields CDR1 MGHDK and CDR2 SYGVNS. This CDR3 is CASRGAGNFGELFF.

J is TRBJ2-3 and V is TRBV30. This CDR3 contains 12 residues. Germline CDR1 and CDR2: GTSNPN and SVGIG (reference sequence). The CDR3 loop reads CAWSKGGDTQYF.

CDR3 loop: CSARDLGGGQETQYF. V usage is TRBV20-1 and J usage is TRBJ2-5; TCRdb's assignment of TRBD2 cannot be checked, as there is no DNA. From germline, CDR1 is DFQATT and CDR2 SNEGSKA (reference sequence). This CDR3 region has 15 residues.

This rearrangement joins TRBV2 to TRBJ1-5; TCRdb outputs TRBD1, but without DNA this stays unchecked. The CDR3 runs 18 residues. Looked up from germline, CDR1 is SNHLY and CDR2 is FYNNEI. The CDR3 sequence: CASSEAYPGQAIWQPQHF.

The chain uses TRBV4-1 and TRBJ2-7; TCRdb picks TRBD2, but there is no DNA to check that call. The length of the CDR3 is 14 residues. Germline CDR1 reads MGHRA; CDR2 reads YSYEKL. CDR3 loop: CASSLAVSGREQYF.

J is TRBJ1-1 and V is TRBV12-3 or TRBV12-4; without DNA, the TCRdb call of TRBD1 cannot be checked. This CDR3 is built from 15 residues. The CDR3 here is CASRDRQGTYTEAFF.

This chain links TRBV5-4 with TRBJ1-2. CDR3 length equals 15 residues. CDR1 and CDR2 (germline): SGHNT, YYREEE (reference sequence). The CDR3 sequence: CASSDDGGSNYGYTF.